A selection of T cell receptor beta chains follows, all from one sample in a study of blood T cell repertoires in COVID-19. This table comes from immunoSEQ multiplex PCR, and its TCRdb copy is limited to in-frame clones, with some not included. Here the sample spans about 120,000 clones, less than 90% being singletons. Input material: PBMCs or T cells enriched from blood (not recorded which). The receptors were gathered from a woman in her thirties who had recovered from COVID-19. Both conserved end residues are part of each CDR3. The D gene is left open where the match is weak. Only part of the rows carry a size: once, few, many, or a class if the clone is expanded.

CASSFSLQETQYF,TGTGCCAGTAGTTTTAGCCTCCAAGAGACCCAGTACTTC,TRBJ2-5,TRBV19,NA,NA
CASSLGTQSTDTQYF,TGCGCCAGCAGCTTGGGGACTCAAAGCACAGATACGCAGTATTTT,TRBJ2-3,TRBV5-1,NA,NA
CSVGVRGYTGELFF,TGCAGCGTTGGTGTCAGGGGGTACACCGGGGAGCTGTTTTTT,TRBJ2-2,TRBV29-1,TRBD1,NA
CSASHGQGRPPLHF,TGCAGTGCTAGTCACGGACAGGGGCGGCCACCCCTCCACTTT,TRBJ1-6,TRBV20-1,TRBD1,few
CASSSRQGTAPLHF,TGTGCCAGCAGCTCCCGACAGGGGACGGCACCCCTCCACTTT,TRBJ1-6,TRBV9,TRBD1,few
CASSPETGTGNTIYF,TGTGCCAGCAGCCCTGAGACAGGGACTGGAAACACCATATATTTT,TRBJ1-3,TRBV7-2,TRBD1,NA
CASSLAEGRAFF,TGTGCCAGCAGCTTAGCGGAGGGTAGAGCTTTCTTT,TRBJ1-1,TRBV7-9,NA,NA
CASSLESGSAYEQYF,TGTGCCAGCAGCTTAGAAAGCGGGAGCGCCTACGAGCAGTACTTC,TRBJ2-7,TRBV7-2,TRBD2,once
CASSLAVSSGTPQYF,TGTGCCAGCAGCTTGGCGGTGTCTAGCGGGACGCCCCAGTACTTC,TRBJ2-5,TRBV5-5,TRBD2,NA
CASSLGRPSGRATDTQYF,TGTGCCAGCAGCTTAGGTCGTCCTAGCGGGAGGGCCACAGATACGCAGTATTTT,TRBJ2-3,TRBV7-8,TRBD2,NA
CASSARGQVVAGELFF,TGTGCCAGCAGCGCGCGAGGACAGGTGGTAGCCGGGGAGCTGTTTTTT,TRBJ2-2,TRBV9,TRBD1,NA
CSAKPQTGVYGYTF,TGCAGCGCCAAGCCCCAAACAGGGGTTTACGGCTACACCTTC,TRBJ1-2,TRBV29-1,TRBD1,NA
CASILLGTGNGYTF,TGTGCCAGCATTCTACTCGGGACAGGGAATGGCTACACCTTC,TRBJ1-2,TRBV28,TRBD1,NA
CASSRFSGNQPQHF,TGTGCCAGCAGCCGCTTCTCGGGGAATCAGCCCCAGCATTTT,TRBJ1-5,TRBV11-2,NA,NA
CSVPGQGGNSPLHF,TGCAGCGTGCCGGGACAGGGAGGAAATTCACCCCTCCACTTT,TRBJ1-6,TRBV29-1,TRBD1,NA
CASSQEGGNGYTF,TGCGCCAGCAGCCAAGAGGGAGGTAATGGCTACACCTTC,TRBJ1-2,TRBV4-1,NA,NA
CASTRDRVTDTQYF,TGCGCCAGCACCCGGGACAGGGTTACAGATACGCAGTATTTT,TRBJ2-3,TRBV5-1,TRBD1,NA
CASSLKGYGNEQFF,TGTGCCAGCAGTTTGAAGGGGTACGGGAATGAGCAGTTCTTC,TRBJ2-1,TRBV6-5,NA,NA
CVRSLPGSHHEQYF,TGTGTCAGAAGCCTCCCTGGTAGCCACCACGAGCAGTACTTC,TRBJ2-7,TRBV7-5,NA,NA
CASSEFPEIGLQPQHF,TGTGCCAGCAGCGAATTCCCAGAGATTGGACTTCAGCCCCAGCATTTT,TRBJ1-5,TRBV6-1,NA,NA
CASSHGTEGNYGYTF,TGTGCCAGCAGTCACGGGACGGAGGGGAACTATGGCTACACCTTC,TRBJ1-2,TRBV28,NA,NA
CASRGQVLSGNTIYF,TGTGCCAGCAGAGGACAGGTTCTCTCTGGAAACACCATATATTTT,TRBJ1-3,TRBV11-2,TRBD1,NA